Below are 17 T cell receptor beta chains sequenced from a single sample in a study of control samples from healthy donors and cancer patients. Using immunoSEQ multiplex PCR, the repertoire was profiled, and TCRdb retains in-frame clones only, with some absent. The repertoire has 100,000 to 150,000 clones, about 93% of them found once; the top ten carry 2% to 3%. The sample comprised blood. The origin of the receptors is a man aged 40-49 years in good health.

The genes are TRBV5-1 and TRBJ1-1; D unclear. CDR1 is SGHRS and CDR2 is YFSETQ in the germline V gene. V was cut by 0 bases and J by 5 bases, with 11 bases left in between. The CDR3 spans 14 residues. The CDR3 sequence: CASSLGPGGTEAFF. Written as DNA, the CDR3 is TGCGCCAGCAGCTTGGGACCCGGAGGGACTGAAGCTTTCTTT.

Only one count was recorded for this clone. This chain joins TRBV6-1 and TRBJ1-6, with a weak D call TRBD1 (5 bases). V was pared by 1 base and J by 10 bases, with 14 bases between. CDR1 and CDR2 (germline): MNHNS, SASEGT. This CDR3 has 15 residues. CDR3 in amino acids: CASSEVPRGGSPLHF. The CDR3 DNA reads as TGTGCCAGCAGTGAAGTTCCGCGGGGCGGGTCACCCCTCCACTTT.

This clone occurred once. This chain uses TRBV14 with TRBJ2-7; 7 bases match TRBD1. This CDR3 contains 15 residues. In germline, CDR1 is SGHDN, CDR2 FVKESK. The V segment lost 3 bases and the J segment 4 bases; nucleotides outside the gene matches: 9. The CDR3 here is CASSHSTGSLYEQYF. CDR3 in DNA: TGTGCCAGCAGCCACTCGACAGGGAGTTTGTACGAGCAGTACTTC.

CDR3 amino acids: CASSATGISGNTIYF. In DNA form, the CDR3 reads TGTGCCAGCTCAGCCACAGGGATCTCTGGAAACACCATATATTTT. The chain uses TRBV18 and TRBJ1-3, with D maybe TRBD1 (6 bases). The CDR3 is 15 amino acids. Deletions cut 5 bases from V and 0 bases from J, with 11 bases between. CDR1 is KGHSH, CDR2 LQKENI, per germline.

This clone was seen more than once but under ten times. Here the CDR3 DNA reads TGCGCCAGCAGTGAGTCTACGGGGACCCAGTACTTC. It encodes CASSESTGTQYF. The chain has TRBV10-1 and TRBJ2-5; D unresolved. The CDR3 extends over 12 amino acids. V dropped 0 bases and J dropped 7 bases, with 6 bases sitting between them. Germline loops: CDR1 WNHNN, CDR2 SYGVQD (reference sequence).

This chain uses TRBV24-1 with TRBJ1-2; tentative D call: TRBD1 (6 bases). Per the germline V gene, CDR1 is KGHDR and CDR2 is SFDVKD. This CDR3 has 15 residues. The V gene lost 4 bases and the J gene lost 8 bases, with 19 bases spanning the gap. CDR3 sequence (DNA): TGTGCCACCAGTGAAGCTACAGGGACCCCGGGAGGCTACACCTTC. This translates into CATSEATGTPGGYTF.

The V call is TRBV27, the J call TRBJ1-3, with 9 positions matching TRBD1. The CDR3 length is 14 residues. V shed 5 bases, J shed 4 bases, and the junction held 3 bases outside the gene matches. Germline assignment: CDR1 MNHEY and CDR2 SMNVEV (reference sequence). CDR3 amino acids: CASSPTGGGNTIYF. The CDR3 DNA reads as TGTGCCAGCAGTCCGACAGGGGGAGGAAACACCATATATTTT.

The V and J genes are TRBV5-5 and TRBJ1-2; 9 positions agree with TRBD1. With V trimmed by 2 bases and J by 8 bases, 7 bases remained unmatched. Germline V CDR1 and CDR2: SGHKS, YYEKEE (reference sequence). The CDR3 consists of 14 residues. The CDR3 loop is CASSLRTGDPGYTF. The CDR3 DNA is TGTGCCAGCAGCTTACGGACAGGGGACCCCGGCTACACCTTC.

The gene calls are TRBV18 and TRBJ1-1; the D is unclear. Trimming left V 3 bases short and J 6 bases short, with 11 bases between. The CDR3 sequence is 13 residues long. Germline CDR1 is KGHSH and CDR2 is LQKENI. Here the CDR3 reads CASSPDRGSEAFF. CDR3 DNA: TGTGCCAGCTCACCTGACCGGGGTTCTGAAGCTTTCTTT.

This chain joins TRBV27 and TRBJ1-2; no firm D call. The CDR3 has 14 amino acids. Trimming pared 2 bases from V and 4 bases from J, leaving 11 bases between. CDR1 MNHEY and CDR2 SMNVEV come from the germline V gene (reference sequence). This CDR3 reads CASSLSTDSYGYTF. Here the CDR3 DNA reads TGTGCCAGCAGTTTAAGCACCGATTCCTATGGCTACACCTTC.

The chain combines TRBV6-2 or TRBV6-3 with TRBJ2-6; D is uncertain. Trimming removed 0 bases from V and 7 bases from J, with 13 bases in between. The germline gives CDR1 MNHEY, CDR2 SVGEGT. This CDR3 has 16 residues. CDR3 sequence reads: CASSYSPSSFANVLTF. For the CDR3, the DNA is TGTGCCAGCAGTTACTCGCCTTCCAGCTTCGCCAACGTCCTGACTTTC.

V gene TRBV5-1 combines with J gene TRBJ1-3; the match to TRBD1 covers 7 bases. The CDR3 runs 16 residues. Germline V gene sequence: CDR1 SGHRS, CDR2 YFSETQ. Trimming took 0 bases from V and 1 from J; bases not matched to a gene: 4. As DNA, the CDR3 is TGCGCCAGCAGCTTGGACCCGACAGGGTCTGGAAACACCATATATTTT. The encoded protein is CASSLDPTGSGNTIYF.

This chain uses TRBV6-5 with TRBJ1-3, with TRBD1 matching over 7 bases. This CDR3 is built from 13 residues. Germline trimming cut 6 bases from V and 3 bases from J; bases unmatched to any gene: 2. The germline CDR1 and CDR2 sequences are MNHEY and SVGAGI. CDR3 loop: CASRRQGGNTIYF. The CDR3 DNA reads TGTGCCAGCAGACGACAGGGTGGAAACACCATATATTTT.

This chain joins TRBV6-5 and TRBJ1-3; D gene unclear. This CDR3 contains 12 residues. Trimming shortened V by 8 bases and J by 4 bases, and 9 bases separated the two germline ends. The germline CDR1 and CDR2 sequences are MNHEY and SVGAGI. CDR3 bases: TGTGCCAGCGGTTGGACGGGAAACACCATATATTTT. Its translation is CASGWTGNTIYF.

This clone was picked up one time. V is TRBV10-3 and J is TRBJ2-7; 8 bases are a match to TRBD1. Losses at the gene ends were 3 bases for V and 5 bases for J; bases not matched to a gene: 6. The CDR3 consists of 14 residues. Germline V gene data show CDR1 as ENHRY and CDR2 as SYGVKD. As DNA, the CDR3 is TGTGCCATCAGTGACACAGGGGGTTTCAACGAGCAGTACTTC. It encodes CAISDTGGFNEQYF.

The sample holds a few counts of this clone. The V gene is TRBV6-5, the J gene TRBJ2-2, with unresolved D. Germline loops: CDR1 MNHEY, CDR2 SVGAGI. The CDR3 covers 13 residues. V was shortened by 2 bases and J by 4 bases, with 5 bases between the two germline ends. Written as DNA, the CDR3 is TGTGCCAGCAGTTACAAGGGCACCGGGGAGCTGTTTTTT. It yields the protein CASSYKGTGELFF.

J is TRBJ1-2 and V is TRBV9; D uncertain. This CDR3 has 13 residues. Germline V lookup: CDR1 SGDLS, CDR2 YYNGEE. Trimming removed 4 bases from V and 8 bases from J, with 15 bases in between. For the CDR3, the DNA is TGTGCCAGCAGCACCGGGATGCCCTACGGCTACACCTTC. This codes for CASSTGMPYGYTF.